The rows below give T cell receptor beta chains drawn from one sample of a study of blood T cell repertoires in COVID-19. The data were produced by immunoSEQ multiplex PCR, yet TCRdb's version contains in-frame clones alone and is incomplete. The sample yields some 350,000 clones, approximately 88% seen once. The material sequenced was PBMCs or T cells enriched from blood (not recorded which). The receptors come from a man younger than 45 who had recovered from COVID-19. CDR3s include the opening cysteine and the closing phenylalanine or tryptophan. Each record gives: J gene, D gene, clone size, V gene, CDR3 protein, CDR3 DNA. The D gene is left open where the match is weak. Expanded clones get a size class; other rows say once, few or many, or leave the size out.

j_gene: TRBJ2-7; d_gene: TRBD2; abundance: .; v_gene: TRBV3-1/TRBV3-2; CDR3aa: CASSLWTSGGYEQYF; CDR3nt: TGTGCCAGCAGCCTGTGGACTAGCGGGGGCTACGAGCAGTACTTC
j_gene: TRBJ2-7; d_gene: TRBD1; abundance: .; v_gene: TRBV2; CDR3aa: CASSRQGYEQYF; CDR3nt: TGTGCCAGCAGTAGACAGGGTTACGAGCAGTACTTC
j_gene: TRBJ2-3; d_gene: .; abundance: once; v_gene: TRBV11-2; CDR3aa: CASSFRDTRGTQYF; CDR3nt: TGTGCCAGCAGCTTCCGGGACACCAGAGGTACGCAGTATTTT
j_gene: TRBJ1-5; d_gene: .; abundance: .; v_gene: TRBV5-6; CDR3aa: CASSLSSRGNQPQHF; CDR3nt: TGTGCCAGCAGCTTGTCGAGCAGGGGCAATCAGCCCCAGCATTTT
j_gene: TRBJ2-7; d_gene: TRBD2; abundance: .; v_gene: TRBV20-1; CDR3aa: CSASVGSGGYEQYF; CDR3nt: TGCAGTGCTAGTGTAGGTAGCGGGGGCTACGAGCAGTACTTC
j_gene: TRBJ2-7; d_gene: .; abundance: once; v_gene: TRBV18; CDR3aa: CASSPRESGQKTYEQYF; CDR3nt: TGTGCCAGCTCACCCCGGGAGTCCGGGCAGAAAACCTACGAGCAGTACTTC
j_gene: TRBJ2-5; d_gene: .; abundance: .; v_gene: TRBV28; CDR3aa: CASSLSPQGGETQYF; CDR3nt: TGTGCCAGCAGTTTATCTCCCCAGGGAGGAGAGACCCAGTACTTC
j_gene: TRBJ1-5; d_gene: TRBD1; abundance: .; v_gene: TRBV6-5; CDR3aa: CASRPQGAGNQPQHF; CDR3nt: TGTGCCAGCAGACCCCAGGGGGCTGGCAATCAGCCCCAGCATTTT
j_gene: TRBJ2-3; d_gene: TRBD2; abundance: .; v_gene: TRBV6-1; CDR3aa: CASSEAAGGPDTQYF; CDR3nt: TGTGCCAGCAGTGAAGCGGCGGGGGGCCCAGATACGCAGTATTTT
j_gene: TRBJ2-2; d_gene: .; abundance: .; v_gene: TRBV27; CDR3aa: CASSLEGVPGELFF; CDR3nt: TGTGCCAGCAGTTTAGAGGGGGTCCCCGGGGAGCTGTTTTTT
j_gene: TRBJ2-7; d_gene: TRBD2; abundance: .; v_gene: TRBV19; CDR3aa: CASSKLAGNEQYF; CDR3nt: TGTGCCAGTAGTAAACTAGCGGGTAATGAGCAGTACTTC
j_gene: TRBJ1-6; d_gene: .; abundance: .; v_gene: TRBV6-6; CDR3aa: CAIAGGINSPLHF; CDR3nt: TGTGCCATCGCGGGAGGTATTAATTCACCCCTCCACTTT
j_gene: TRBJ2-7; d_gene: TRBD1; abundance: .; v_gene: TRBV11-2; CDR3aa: CASSYSRDSGYEQYF; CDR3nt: TGTGCCAGCAGCTATTCCCGGGACAGCGGTTACGAGCAGTACTTC
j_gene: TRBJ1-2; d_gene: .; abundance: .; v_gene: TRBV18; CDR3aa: CASSRGSSAGYTF; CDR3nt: TGTGCCAGCTCGCGGGGATCCTCAGCTGGCTACACCTTC
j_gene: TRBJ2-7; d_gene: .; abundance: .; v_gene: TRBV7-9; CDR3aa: CASSRTEHYEQYF; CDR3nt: TGTGCCAGCAGCCGAACAGAGCACTACGAGCAGTACTTC
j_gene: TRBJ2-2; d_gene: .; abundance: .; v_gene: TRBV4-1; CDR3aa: CASSPHTTGELFF; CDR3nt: TGCGCCAGCAGCCCGCACACAACCGGGGAGCTGTTTTTT
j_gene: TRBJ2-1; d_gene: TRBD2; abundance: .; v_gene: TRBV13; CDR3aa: CASSLGLAGAYYNEQFF; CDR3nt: TGTGCCAGCAGCCTTGGACTAGCGGGGGCCTATTACAATGAGCAGTTCTTC
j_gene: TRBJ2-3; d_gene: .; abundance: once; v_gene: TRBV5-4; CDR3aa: CASSPPGLVDTQYF; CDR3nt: TGTGCCAGCAGCCCCCCGGGTTTGGTGGATACGCAGTATTTT
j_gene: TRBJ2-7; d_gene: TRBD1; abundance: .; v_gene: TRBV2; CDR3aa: CASSPDRGIYEQYF; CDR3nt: TGTGCCAGCAGTCCGGACAGGGGGATCTACGAGCAGTACTTC
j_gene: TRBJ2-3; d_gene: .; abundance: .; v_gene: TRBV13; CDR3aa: CASSLASTGEGTDTQYF; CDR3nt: TGTGCCAGCAGCTTAGCTTCGACGGGGGAAGGCACAGATACGCAGTATTTT
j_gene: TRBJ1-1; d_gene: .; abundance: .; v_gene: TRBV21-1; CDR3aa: CASSMGGDRGGTEAFF; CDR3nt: TGTGCCAGCAGCATGGGGGGCGACAGGGGTGGCACTGAAGCTTTCTTT
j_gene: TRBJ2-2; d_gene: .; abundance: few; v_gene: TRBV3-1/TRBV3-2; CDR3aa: CASSHRGGTGELFF; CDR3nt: TGTGCCAGCAGCCATAGAGGGGGCACCGGGGAGCTGTTTTTT
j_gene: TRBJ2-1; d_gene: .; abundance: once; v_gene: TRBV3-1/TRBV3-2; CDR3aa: CASSQDRRVSYNEQFF; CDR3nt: TGTGCCAGCAGCCAAGATCGCAGGGTCTCCTACAATGAGCAGTTCTTC
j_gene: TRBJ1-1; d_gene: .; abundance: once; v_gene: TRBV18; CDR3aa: CASSPGHQNTEAFF; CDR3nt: TGTGCCAGCTCACCTGGACACCAGAACACTGAAGCTTTCTTT
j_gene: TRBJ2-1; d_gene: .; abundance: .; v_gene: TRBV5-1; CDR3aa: CASSSGWSLRRKSYNEQFF; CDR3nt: TGCGCCAGCAGCTCAGGGTGGAGCCTCCGGCGCAAATCCTACAATGAGCAGTTCTTC
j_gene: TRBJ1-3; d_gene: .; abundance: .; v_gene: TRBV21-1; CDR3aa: CASSRGQGARGNTIYF; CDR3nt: TGTGCCAGCAGCAGAGGACAGGGGGCGCGAGGAAACACCATATATTTT
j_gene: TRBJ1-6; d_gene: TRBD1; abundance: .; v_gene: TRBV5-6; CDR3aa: CASRRQGGPYNSPLHF; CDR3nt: TGTGCCAGCCGGCGACAGGGTGGGCCCTATAATTCACCCCTCCACTTT
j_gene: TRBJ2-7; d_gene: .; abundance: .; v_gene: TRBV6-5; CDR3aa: CASMEGGAHEQYF; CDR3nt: TGTGCCAGCATGGAGGGGGGGGCCCACGAGCAGTACTTC
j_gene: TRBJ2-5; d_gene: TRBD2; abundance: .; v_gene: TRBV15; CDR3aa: CATSRGTSGGQETQYF; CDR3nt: TGTGCCACCAGCAGGGGGACTAGCGGGGGGCAAGAGACCCAGTACTTC